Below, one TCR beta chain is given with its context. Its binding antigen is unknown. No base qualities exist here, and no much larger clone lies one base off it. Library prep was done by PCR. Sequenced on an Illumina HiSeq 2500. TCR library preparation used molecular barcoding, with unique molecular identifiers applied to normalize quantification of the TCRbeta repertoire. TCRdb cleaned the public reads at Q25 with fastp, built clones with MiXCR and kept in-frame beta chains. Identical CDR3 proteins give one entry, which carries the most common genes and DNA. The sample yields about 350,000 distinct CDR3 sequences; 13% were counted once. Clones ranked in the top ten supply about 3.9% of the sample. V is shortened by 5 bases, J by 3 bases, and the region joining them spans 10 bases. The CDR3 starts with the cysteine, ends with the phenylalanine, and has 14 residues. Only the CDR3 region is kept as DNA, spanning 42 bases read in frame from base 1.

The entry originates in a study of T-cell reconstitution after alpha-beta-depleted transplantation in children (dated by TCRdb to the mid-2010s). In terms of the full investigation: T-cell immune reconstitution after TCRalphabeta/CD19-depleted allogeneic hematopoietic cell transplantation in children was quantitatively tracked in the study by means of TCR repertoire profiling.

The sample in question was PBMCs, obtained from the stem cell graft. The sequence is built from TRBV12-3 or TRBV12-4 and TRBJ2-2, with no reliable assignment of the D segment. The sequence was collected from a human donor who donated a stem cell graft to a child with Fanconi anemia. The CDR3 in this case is CASSPYGDTGELFF. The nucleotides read TGTGCCAGCAGTCCATATGGGGACACCGGGGAGCTGTTTTTT.